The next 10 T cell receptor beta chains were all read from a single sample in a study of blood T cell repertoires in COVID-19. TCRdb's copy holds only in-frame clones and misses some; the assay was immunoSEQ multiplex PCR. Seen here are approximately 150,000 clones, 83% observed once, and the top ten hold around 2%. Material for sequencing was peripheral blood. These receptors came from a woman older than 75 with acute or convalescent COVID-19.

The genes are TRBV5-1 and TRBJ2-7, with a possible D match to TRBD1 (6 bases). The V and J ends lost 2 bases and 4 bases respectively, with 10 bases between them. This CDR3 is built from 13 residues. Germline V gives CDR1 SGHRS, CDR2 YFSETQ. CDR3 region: CASSLRDKYEQYF. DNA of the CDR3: TGCGCCAGCAGCTTAAGGGACAAGTACGAGCAGTACTTC.

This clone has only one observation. The CDR3: CSVGMGLDTEAFF. In nucleotides, the CDR3 is TGCAGCGTTGGTATGGGCTTAGATACTGAAGCTTTCTTT. The chain links TRBV29-1 to TRBJ1-1; D uncertain. The germline V gene encodes CDR1 SQVTM and CDR2 ANQGSEA. V lost 4 bases to trimming and J lost 5 bases, with 14 bases between them. The CDR3 sequence is 13 residues long.

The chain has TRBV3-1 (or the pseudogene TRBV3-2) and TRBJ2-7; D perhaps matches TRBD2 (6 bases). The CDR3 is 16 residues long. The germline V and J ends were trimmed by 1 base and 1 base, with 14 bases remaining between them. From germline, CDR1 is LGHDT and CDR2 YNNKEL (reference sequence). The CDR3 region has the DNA TGTGCCAGCAGCCAAGGGAGGGTAGAGGTATCCTACGAGCAGTACTTC. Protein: CASSQGRVEVSYEQYF.

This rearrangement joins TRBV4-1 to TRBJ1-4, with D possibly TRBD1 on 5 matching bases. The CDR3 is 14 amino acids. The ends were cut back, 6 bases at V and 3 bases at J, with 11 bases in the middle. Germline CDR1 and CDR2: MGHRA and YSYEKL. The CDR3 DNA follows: TGCGCCAGCAGTCCGGACACCTCTAATGAAAAACTGTTTTTT. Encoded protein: CASSPDTSNEKLFF.

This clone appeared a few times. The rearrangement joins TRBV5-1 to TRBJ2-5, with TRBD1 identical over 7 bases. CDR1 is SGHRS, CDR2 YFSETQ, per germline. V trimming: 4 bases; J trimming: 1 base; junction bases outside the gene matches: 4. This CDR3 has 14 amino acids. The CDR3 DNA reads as TGCGCCAGCAGCGTAACAGGGGTCCAAGAGACCCAGTACTTC. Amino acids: CASSVTGVQETQYF.

CDR3 sequence: CASSYSQGANNYGYTF. The CDR3 DNA sequence: TGTGCCAGCAGTTACTCCCAGGGGGCAAATAACTATGGCTACACCTTC. This rearrangement joins TRBV6-5 to TRBJ1-2, with 8 bases aligning to TRBD1. There are 16 residues in the CDR3. Germline lookup yields CDR1 MNHEY and CDR2 SVGAGI. Unmatched junction bases numbered 4, after V lost 0 bases and J lost 1 base.

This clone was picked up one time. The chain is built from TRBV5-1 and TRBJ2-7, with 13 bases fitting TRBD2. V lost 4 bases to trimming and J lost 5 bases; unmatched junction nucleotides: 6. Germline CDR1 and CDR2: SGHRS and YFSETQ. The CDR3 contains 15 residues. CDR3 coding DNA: TGCGCCAGCAGCCCGGGACTAGCGGGATCAGACGAGCAGTACTTC. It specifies CASSPGLAGSDEQYF.

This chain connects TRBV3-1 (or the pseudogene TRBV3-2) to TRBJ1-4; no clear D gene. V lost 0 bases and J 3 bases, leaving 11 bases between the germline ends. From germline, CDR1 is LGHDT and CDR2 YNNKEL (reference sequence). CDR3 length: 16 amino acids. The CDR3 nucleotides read TGTGCCAGCAGCCAAGATAGTCGGCAGGCTAATGAAAAACTGTTTTTT. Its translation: CASSQDSRQANEKLFF.

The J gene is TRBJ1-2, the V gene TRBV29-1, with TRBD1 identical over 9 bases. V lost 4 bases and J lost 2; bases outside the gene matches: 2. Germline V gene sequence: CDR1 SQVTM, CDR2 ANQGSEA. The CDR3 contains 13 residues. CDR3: CSVVGTGNYGYTF. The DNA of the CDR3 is TGCAGCGTTGTAGGGACAGGGAACTATGGCTACACCTTC. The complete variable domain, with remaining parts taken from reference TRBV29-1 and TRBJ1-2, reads SAVISQKPSRDICQRGTSLTIQCQVDSQVTMMFWYRQQPGQSLTLIATANQGSEATYESGFVIDKFPISRPNLTFSTLTVSNMSPEDSSIYLCSVVGTGNYGYTFGSGTRLTVV.

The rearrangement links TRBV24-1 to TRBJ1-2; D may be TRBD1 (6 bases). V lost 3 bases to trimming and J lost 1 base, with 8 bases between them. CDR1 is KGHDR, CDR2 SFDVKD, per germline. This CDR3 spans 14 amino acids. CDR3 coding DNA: TGTGCCACCAGTGATGAGACAGGTAACTATGGCTACACCTTC. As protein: CATSDETGNYGYTF.